This is a list of T cell receptor beta chains from one sample in a study of blood T cell repertoires in COVID-19. Here immunoSEQ multiplex PCR was the method, and the copy in TCRdb shows in-frame clones only, minus some. This sample yields 350,000 to 400,000 clones, of which roughly 89% are seen a single time; about 7% belongs to the top ten. Sequenced: peripheral blood. Source of these receptors: a man younger than 30 with active or convalescent COVID-19. Both conserved end residues are part of each CDR3. A D gene is named only where the DNA matches it firmly. Not all rows give a size; the values are once, few, many and, for expanded clones, a class.

cdr3_aa: CASSPLATSSYEQYF
j_call: TRBJ2-7
clone_size: NA
v_call: TRBV19
d_call: NA

cdr3_aa: CASSQMGQGANEQYF
j_call: TRBJ2-7
clone_size: NA
v_call: TRBV7-2
d_call: TRBD1

cdr3_aa: CASSQTQTYGYTF
j_call: TRBJ1-2
clone_size: few
v_call: TRBV4-1
d_call: NA

cdr3_aa: CASSLGATEAFF
j_call: TRBJ1-1
clone_size: NA
v_call: TRBV7-6
d_call: NA

cdr3_aa: CSVGEGATEAFF
j_call: TRBJ1-1
clone_size: NA
v_call: TRBV29-1
d_call: NA

cdr3_aa: CASSARGTANEKLFF
j_call: TRBJ1-4
clone_size: NA
v_call: TRBV9
d_call: TRBD1

cdr3_aa: CASSQVEGAGGRGYF
j_call: TRBJ2-7
clone_size: NA
v_call: TRBV7-9
d_call: TRBD1

cdr3_aa: CASSGTGGGNEKLFF
j_call: TRBJ1-4
clone_size: NA
v_call: TRBV2
d_call: TRBD1

cdr3_aa: CASSLGSRQETQYF
j_call: TRBJ2-5
clone_size: NA
v_call: TRBV5-1
d_call: NA

cdr3_aa: CASSPRDRGEQFF
j_call: TRBJ2-1
clone_size: NA
v_call: TRBV3-1/TRBV3-2
d_call: TRBD1

cdr3_aa: CASSSSPGGAGETQYF
j_call: TRBJ2-5
clone_size: NA
v_call: TRBV7-7
d_call: TRBD2

cdr3_aa: CASSLDSPGGYTF
j_call: TRBJ1-2
clone_size: NA
v_call: TRBV5-1
d_call: NA

cdr3_aa: CASFEAGVWNTGELFF
j_call: TRBJ2-2
clone_size: NA
v_call: TRBV5-1
d_call: NA

cdr3_aa: CASTMGGRKEEQYF
j_call: TRBJ2-7
clone_size: NA
v_call: TRBV5-1
d_call: NA

cdr3_aa: CASSLTRGQIKAQHF
j_call: TRBJ1-5
clone_size: once
v_call: TRBV19
d_call: NA

cdr3_aa: CASSPKTSGREAYEQYF
j_call: TRBJ2-7
clone_size: NA
v_call: TRBV18
d_call: TRBD2

cdr3_aa: CASSKDETSGRAAYEQYF
j_call: TRBJ2-7
clone_size: NA
v_call: TRBV21-1
d_call: NA

cdr3_aa: CASSRARDRGTYEQYF
j_call: TRBJ2-7
clone_size: NA
v_call: TRBV11-1
d_call: TRBD1

cdr3_aa: CASSKTGGYEQYF
j_call: TRBJ2-7
clone_size: NA
v_call: TRBV12-3/TRBV12-4
d_call: TRBD1

cdr3_aa: CASSSSSSYNSPLHF
j_call: TRBJ1-6
clone_size: NA
v_call: TRBV28
d_call: NA

cdr3_aa: CATSKGGRHNQPQHF
j_call: TRBJ1-5
clone_size: NA
v_call: TRBV24-1
d_call: TRBD1

cdr3_aa: CASSIRQAQPQHF
j_call: TRBJ1-5
clone_size: NA
v_call: TRBV6-2/TRBV6-3
d_call: NA

cdr3_aa: CASSLSGIRDNEQFF
j_call: TRBJ2-1
clone_size: NA
v_call: TRBV7-3
d_call: NA

cdr3_aa: CASRDRSLLDTEAFF
j_call: TRBJ1-1
clone_size: NA
v_call: TRBV19
d_call: NA

cdr3_aa: CASSQIAGVSYNEQFF
j_call: TRBJ2-1
clone_size: NA
v_call: TRBV4-3
d_call: TRBD2

cdr3_aa: CASSFGQGADEKLFF
j_call: TRBJ1-4
clone_size: NA
v_call: TRBV9
d_call: TRBD1

cdr3_aa: CASSYSMAGVNTEAFF
j_call: TRBJ1-1
clone_size: NA
v_call: TRBV6-5
d_call: NA

cdr3_aa: CASSPTLTGIGYTF
j_call: TRBJ1-2
clone_size: NA
v_call: TRBV6-5
d_call: TRBD1

cdr3_aa: CASTTGGALNTEAFF
j_call: TRBJ1-1
clone_size: NA
v_call: TRBV19
d_call: TRBD1

cdr3_aa: CASRRVGAGETQYF
j_call: TRBJ2-5
clone_size: NA
v_call: TRBV27
d_call: NA

cdr3_aa: CASRWVTGTASYEQYF
j_call: TRBJ2-7
clone_size: once
v_call: TRBV5-1
d_call: TRBD1

cdr3_aa: CASSPRQTSNYGYTF
j_call: TRBJ1-2
clone_size: NA
v_call: TRBV6-5
d_call: NA

cdr3_aa: CASSTTGAGDSPLHF
j_call: TRBJ1-6
clone_size: NA
v_call: TRBV4-2
d_call: TRBD1

cdr3_aa: CASSPEDREGQPQHF
j_call: TRBJ1-5
clone_size: NA
v_call: TRBV18
d_call: TRBD1

cdr3_aa: CASSSGLWRGGSGELFF
j_call: TRBJ2-2
clone_size: NA
v_call: TRBV28
d_call: TRBD2

cdr3_aa: CSVRQRNTEAFF
j_call: TRBJ1-1
clone_size: NA
v_call: TRBV29-1
d_call: NA

cdr3_aa: CATSREANRRSGSPLHF
j_call: TRBJ1-6
clone_size: once
v_call: TRBV15
d_call: NA

cdr3_aa: CATSDVIRGANYNEQFF
j_call: TRBJ2-1
clone_size: NA
v_call: TRBV24-1
d_call: NA

cdr3_aa: CASSFSGLSYNEQFF
j_call: TRBJ2-1
clone_size: NA
v_call: TRBV11-2
d_call: TRBD2

cdr3_aa: CASSARDRVLGDTEAFF
j_call: TRBJ1-1
clone_size: NA
v_call: TRBV19
d_call: TRBD1

cdr3_aa: CASSQELFPGAFF
j_call: TRBJ1-1
clone_size: NA
v_call: TRBV3-1/TRBV3-2
d_call: NA

cdr3_aa: CASSPGTVVNEKLFF
j_call: TRBJ1-4
clone_size: NA
v_call: TRBV28
d_call: NA

cdr3_aa: CATSGSDTLGNNEQFF
j_call: TRBJ2-1
clone_size: NA
v_call: TRBV15
d_call: NA

cdr3_aa: CATSEQTGTDTQYF
j_call: TRBJ2-3
clone_size: NA
v_call: TRBV24-1
d_call: NA

cdr3_aa: CASSSRTGGNLNNEQFF
j_call: TRBJ2-1
clone_size: once
v_call: TRBV7-9
d_call: TRBD1

cdr3_aa: CASSYRDRRTMNTEAFF
j_call: TRBJ1-1
clone_size: NA
v_call: TRBV27
d_call: TRBD1

cdr3_aa: CASSYDRGSQPQHF
j_call: TRBJ1-5
clone_size: NA
v_call: TRBV6-2/TRBV6-3
d_call: TRBD1

cdr3_aa: CASSFGGTGTEAFF
j_call: TRBJ1-1
clone_size: NA
v_call: TRBV5-1
d_call: NA

cdr3_aa: CAWRRYNEQFF
j_call: TRBJ2-1
clone_size: NA
v_call: TRBV30
d_call: NA

cdr3_aa: CASRVQGYNSPLHF
j_call: TRBJ1-6
clone_size: NA
v_call: TRBV28
d_call: TRBD1

cdr3_aa: CASSFLDASSGNTIYF
j_call: TRBJ1-3
clone_size: NA
v_call: TRBV5-1
d_call: NA

cdr3_aa: CASSLGLEQYF
j_call: TRBJ2-7
clone_size: once
v_call: TRBV7-2
d_call: NA

cdr3_aa: CASSLPFYNNEAFF
j_call: TRBJ1-1
clone_size: NA
v_call: TRBV4-2
d_call: NA

cdr3_aa: CASSIRATNEKLFF
j_call: TRBJ1-4
clone_size: NA
v_call: TRBV5-1
d_call: NA

cdr3_aa: CASSRLAARTDTQYF
j_call: TRBJ2-3
clone_size: NA
v_call: TRBV7-6
d_call: TRBD2